The clone carrying this TCR beta chain showed up many times. Its antigen is as yet unknown. Germline CDR1 MDHEN, CDR2 SYDVKM. This CDR3 has 12 residues. V was trimmed by 5 bases and J by 4 bases, leaving 9 bases between them. The data were taken from a study of CD8 T cells in ankylosing spondylitis. Study observations and caveats: A motif in TCR beta, a set of 8 or 9 highly homologous variants, appeared characteristic of ankylosing spondylitis blood. The clones that were linked to disease were reported to be significantly enriched in matched synovial fluid samples from ankylosing spondylitis patients.

In TCRdb, the 5' RACE reads were re-called with MiXCR into one record per CDR3 protein. The table shows 20,000 to 30,000 distinct CDR3 sequences, with approximately 12% occurring only once. The material sequenced was blood. This receptor was identified in a male donor with ankylosing spondylitis or in good health (not recorded which). The chain has TRBV28 and TRBJ2-7, with D unresolved. CDR3 protein: CASSTTKYEQYV. CDR3 DNA sequence: TGTGCCAGCAGTACGACGAAATACGAGCAGTACGTC.